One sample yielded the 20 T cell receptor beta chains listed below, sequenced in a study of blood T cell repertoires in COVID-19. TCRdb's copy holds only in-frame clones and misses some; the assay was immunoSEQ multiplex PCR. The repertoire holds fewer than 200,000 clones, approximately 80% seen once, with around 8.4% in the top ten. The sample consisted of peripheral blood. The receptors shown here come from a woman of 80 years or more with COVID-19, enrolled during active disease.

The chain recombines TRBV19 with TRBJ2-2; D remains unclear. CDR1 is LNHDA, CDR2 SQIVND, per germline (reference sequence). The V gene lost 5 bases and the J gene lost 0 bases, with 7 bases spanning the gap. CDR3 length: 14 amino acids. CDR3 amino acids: CASSLRANTGELFF. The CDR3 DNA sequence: TGTGCCAGTAGTCTCCGGGCGAACACCGGGGAGCTGTTTTTT.

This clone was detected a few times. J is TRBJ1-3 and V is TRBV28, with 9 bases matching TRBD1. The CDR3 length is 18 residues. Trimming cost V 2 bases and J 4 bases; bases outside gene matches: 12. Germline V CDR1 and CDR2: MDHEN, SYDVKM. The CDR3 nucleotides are TGTGCCAGCAGTTTACGGCCGGGACAGGGCGCAGGGGGAAACACCATATATTTT. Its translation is CASSLRPGQGAGGNTIYF.

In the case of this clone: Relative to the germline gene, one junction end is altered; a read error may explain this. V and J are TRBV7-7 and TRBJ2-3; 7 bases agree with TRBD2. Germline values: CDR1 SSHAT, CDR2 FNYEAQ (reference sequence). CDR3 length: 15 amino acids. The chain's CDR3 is CASSPSLAATDTQYF. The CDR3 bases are TGTGCTAGCAGCCCATCCCTAGCGGCCACAGATACGCAGTATTTT. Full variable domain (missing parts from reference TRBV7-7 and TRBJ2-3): GAGVSQSPRYKVTKRGQDVTLRCDPISSHATLYWYQQALGQGPEFLTYFNYEAQPDKSGLPSDRFSAERPEGSISTLTIQRTEQRDSAMYRCASSPSLAATDTQYFGPGTRLTVL.

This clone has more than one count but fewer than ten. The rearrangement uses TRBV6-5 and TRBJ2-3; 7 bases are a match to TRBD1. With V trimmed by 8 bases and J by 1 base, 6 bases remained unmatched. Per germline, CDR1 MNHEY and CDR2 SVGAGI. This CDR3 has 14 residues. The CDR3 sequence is CASQTGTGTDTQYF. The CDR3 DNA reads TGTGCCAGCCAGACCGGGACAGGCACAGATACGCAGTATTTT.

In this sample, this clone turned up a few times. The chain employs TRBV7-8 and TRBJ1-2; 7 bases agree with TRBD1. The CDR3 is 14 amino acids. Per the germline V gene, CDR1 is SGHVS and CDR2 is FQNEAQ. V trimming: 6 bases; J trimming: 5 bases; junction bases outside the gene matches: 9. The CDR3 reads CASSQNRGVYGYTF. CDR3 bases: TGTGCCAGCAGTCAAAACAGGGGCGTTTATGGCTACACCTTC.

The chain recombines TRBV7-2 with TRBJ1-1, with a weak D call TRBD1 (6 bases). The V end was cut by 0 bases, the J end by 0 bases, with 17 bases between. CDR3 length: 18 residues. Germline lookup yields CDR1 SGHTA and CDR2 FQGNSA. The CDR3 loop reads CASSLARWGGTLNTEAFF. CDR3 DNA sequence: TGTGCCAGCAGCTTAGCCCGGTGGGGGGGCACTTTGAACACTGAAGCTTTCTTT.

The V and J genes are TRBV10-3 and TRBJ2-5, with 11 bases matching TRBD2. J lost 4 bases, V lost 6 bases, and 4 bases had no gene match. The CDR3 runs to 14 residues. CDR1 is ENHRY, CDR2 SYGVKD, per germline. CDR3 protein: CAISHGLAGETQYF. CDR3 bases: TGTGCCATCAGCCACGGACTAGCGGGAGAGACCCAGTACTTC.

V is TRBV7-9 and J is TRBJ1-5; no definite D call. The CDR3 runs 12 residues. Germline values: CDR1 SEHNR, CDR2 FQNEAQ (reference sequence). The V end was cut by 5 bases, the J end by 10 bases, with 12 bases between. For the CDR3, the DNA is TGTGCCAGCAGCCCCTTAGAGGGTCCCCAGCATTTT. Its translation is CASSPLEGPQHF.

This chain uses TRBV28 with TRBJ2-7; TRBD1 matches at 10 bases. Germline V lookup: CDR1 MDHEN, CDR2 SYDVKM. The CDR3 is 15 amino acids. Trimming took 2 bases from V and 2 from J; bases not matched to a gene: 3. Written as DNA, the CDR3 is TGTGCCAGCAGTTTAGGAGGGACAGGGGCCTACGAGCAGTACTTC. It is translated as CASSLGGTGAYEQYF.

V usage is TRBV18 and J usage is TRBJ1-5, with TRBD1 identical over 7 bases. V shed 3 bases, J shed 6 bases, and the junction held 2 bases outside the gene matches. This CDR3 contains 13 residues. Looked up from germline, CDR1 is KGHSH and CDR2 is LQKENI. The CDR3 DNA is TGTGCCAGCTCACCGGGACAGTCTCAGCCCCAGCATTTT. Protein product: CASSPGQSQPQHF.

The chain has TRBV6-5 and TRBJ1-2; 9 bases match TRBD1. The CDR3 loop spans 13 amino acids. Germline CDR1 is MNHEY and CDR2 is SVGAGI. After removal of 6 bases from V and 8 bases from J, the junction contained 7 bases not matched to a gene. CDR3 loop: CASRTGTGFGYTF. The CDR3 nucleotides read TGTGCCAGCAGAACCGGGACAGGGTTCGGCTACACCTTC.

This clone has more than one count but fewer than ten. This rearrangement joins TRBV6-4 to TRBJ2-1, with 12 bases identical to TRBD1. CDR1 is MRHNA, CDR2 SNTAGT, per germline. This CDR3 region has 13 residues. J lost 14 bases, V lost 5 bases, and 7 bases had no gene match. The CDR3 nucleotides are TGTGCCAGCAGTCTGGCCGGGACAGGGGGCAAGTTCTTC. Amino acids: CASSLAGTGGKFF.

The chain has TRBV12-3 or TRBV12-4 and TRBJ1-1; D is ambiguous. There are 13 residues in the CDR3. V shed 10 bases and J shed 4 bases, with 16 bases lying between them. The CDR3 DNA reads TGTGCCACCCGTTGGGGAGAGAGCACTGAAGCTTTCTTT. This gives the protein CATRWGESTEAFF.

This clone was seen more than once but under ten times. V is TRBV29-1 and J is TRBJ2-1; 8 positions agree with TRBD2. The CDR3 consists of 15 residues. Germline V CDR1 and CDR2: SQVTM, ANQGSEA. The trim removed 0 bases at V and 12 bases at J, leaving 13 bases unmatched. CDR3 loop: CSVEDSGATGGGQFF. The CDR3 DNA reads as TGCAGCGTTGAAGATAGCGGGGCGACCGGGGGTGGGCAGTTCTTC.

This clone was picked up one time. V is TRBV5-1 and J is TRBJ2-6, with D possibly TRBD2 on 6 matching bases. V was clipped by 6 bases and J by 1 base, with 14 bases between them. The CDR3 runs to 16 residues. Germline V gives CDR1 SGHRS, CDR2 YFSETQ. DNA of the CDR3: TGCGCCAGCATGGGAGGATATGGTTCTGGGGCCAACGTCCTGACTTTC. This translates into CASMGGYGSGANVLTF.

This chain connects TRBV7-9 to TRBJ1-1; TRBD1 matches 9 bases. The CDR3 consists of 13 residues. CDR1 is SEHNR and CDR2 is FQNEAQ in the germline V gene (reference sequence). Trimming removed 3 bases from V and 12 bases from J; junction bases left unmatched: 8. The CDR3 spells CASSFRTGVKTFF. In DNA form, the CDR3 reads TGTGCCAGCAGCTTTCGGACAGGGGTTAAAACTTTCTTT.

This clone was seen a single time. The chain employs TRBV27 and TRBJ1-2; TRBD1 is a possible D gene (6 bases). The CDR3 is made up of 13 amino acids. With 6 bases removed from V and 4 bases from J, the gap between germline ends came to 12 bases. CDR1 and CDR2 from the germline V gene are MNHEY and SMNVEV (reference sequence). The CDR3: CASRSSGVYGYTF. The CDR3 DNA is TGTGCCAGCAGATCATCAGGGGTCTATGGCTACACCTTC.

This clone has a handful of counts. Here the CDR3 DNA reads TGTGCCAGCAGAGCGGGGGGACGCGGTTTCACCGGGGAGCTGTTTTTT. It translates to CASRAGGRGFTGELFF. The chain links TRBV9 to TRBJ2-2, with 9 bases fitting TRBD2. Germline-derived CDR1 and CDR2 are SGDLS and YYNGEE. The CDR3 covers 16 residues. The V segment lost 5 bases and the J segment 4 bases; nucleotides outside the gene matches: 9. The full variable domain, rest sourced from reference TRBV9 and TRBJ2-2, is DSGVTQTPKHLITATGQRVTLRCSPRSGDLSVYWYQQSLDQGLQFLIQYYNGEERAKGNILERFSAQQFPDLHSELNLSSLELGDSALYFCASRAGGRGFTGELFFGEGSRLTVL.

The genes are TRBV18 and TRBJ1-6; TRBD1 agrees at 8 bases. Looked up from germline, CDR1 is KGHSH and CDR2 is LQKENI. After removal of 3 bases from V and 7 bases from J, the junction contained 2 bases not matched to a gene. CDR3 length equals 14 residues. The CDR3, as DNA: TGTGCCAGCTCACCCGGGACAGGAAATTCACCCCTCCACTTT. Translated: CASSPGTGNSPLHF.

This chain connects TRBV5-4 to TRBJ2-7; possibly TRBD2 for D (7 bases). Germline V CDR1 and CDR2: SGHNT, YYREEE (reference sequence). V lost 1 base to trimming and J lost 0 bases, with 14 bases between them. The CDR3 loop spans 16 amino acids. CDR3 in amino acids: CASSLNGGTLSYEQYF. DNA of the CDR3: TGTGCCAGCAGCTTGAACGGGGGGACACTCTCCTACGAGCAGTACTTC.